These 29 T cell receptor beta chains were sequenced from one sample in a study of somatic mutations in cytotoxic T cells in rheumatoid arthritis. Only in-frame clones appear in the TCRdb table, and some are missing; sequencing was by immunoSEQ multiplex PCR. The sample consists of about 25,000 clones, nearly 75% of them appearing once. Material: CD8+ T cells sorted from blood. These TCRs come from a woman aged 18-29 years in good health.

The CDR3 spells CASRPSGGNNEQFF. CDR3 nucleotides: TGCGCCAGCAGGCCTAGCGGGGGCAACAATGAGCAGTTCTTC. The rearrangement links TRBV4-1 to TRBJ2-1; 10 bases are a match to TRBD2. The ends lost 6 bases at V and 5 bases at J; junction bases unmatched: 4. This CDR3 comprises 14 residues. From germline, CDR1 is MGHRA and CDR2 YSYEKL.

This chain links TRBV5-1 with TRBJ2-3; 10 bases map to TRBD2. Germline-derived CDR1 and CDR2 are SGHRS and YFSETQ. This CDR3 is built from 17 residues. V gave up 7 bases and J gave up 1 base; unmatched junction bases: 12. The CDR3 protein is CASSASRGLAGTDTQYF. The CDR3 DNA reads TGCGCCAGCTCAGCGTCCCGAGGACTAGCGGGCACAGATACGCAGTATTTT.

Only a few counts were recorded for this clone. This rearrangement joins TRBV9 to TRBJ1-1, with D perhaps matching TRBD1 (5 bases). The V gene lost 3 bases and the J gene lost 6 bases, with 12 bases spanning the gap. This CDR3 is built from 13 residues. Germline V gene sequence: CDR1 SGDLS, CDR2 YYNGEE. The CDR3 DNA sequence: TGTGCCAGCAGCGGACAGCAGGTGTCTGAAGCTTTCTTT. Encoded protein: CASSGQQVSEAFF.

V is TRBV11-2 and J is TRBJ1-2; D gene uncertain. Germline lookup yields CDR1 SGHAT and CDR2 FQNNGV. V was clipped by 4 bases and J by 2 bases, with 17 bases between them. The CDR3 runs 16 residues. CDR3 sequence reads: CASSSYPYDGNYGYTF. Here the CDR3 DNA reads TGTGCCAGCAGCTCTTACCCATACGACGGAAACTATGGCTACACCTTC.

The J gene is TRBJ2-3, the V gene TRBV28, with unresolved D. The CDR3 length is 15 residues. The V gene's germline CDR1 is MDHEN and CDR2 SYDVKM. V was clipped by 5 bases and J by 0 bases, with 12 bases between them. CDR3 in DNA: TGTGCCAGCAGTCTTACAGTTCTAAGCACAGATACGCAGTATTTT. Its translation: CASSLTVLSTDTQYF.

The J gene is TRBJ2-7, the V gene TRBV7-8, with TRBD2 identical over 8 bases. This CDR3 is 16 amino acids long. CDR1 and CDR2 from the germline V gene are SGHVS and FQNEAQ. V gave up 4 bases and J gave up 0 bases; unmatched junction bases: 8. Here the CDR3 DNA reads TGTGCCAGCAGCTCATTTAGCGGGGCGAGCTCCTACGAGCAGTACTTC. It yields the protein CASSSFSGASSYEQYF.

This clone was observed a handful of times. V usage is TRBV30 and J usage is TRBJ1-4; D gene ambiguous. The length of the CDR3 is 12 residues. Germline V CDR1 and CDR2: GTSNPN, SVGIG (reference sequence). V was clipped by 4 bases and J by 8 bases, with 11 bases between them. The CDR3 DNA follows: TGTGCCTGGACTTTAGGGAGGGAAAAACTGTTTTTT. The encoded protein is CAWTLGREKLFF.

CDR3 region: CASRPTSGRSDGELFF. In DNA, the CDR3 is TGCGCCAGCAGGCCGACTAGCGGGAGATCGGACGGGGAGCTGTTTTTT. The J gene is TRBJ2-2, the V gene TRBV5-1, with TRBD2 identical over 12 bases. There are 16 residues in the CDR3. Germline loops: CDR1 SGHRS, CDR2 YFSETQ. V trimming: 5 bases; J trimming: 7 bases; junction bases outside the gene matches: 9.

This clone showed up just once. The chain joins TRBV7-8 to TRBJ2-3, with D possibly called TRBD1 or TRBD2 (6 bases each). The CDR3 has 17 residues. Germline loops: CDR1 SGHVS, CDR2 FQNEAQ. V was trimmed by 5 bases and J by 1 base, leaving 19 bases between them. This chain's CDR3 is CASSPRETGGGTDTQYF. CDR3 coding DNA: TGTGCCAGCAGCCCTAGGGAGACAGGAGGGGGCACAGATACGCAGTATTTT.

With regard to this clone: This same CDR3 is encoded by further DNA sequences in the sample. The chain joins TRBV27 to TRBJ2-5; D might be TRBD2 (7 bases). V was pared by 1 base and J by 5 bases, with 8 bases between. The CDR3 is 13 amino acids. The germline gives CDR1 MNHEY, CDR2 SMNVEV (reference sequence). The CDR3 sequence: CASSLWGGETQYF. For the CDR3, the DNA is TGTGCCAGCAGTTTATGGGGGGGCGAGACCCAGTACTTC.

This clone was observed a few times. This chain uses TRBV10-2 with TRBJ2-7; D perhaps matches TRBD2 (5 bases). Trimming took 0 bases from V and 5 from J, leaving 11 bases between them. The CDR3 contains 14 residues. The V gene's germline CDR1 is WSHSY and CDR2 SAAADI. The CDR3 coding sequence is TGCGCCAGCAGTGAGTCGCGGGCCCTGCACGAGCAGTACTTC. Translated: CASSESRALHEQYF.

This clone was counted between two and nine times. CDR3 in amino acids: CASSLGWDGYTF. CDR3 in DNA: TGTGCCAGCAGTTTAGGGTGGGACGGCTACACCTTC. The chain has TRBV28 and TRBJ1-2; weak D call: TRBD1 (5 bases). CDR1 and CDR2 from the germline V gene are MDHEN and SYDVKM. V lost 2 bases to trimming and J lost 8 bases, with 9 bases between them. The CDR3 spans 12 residues.

The rearrangement uses TRBV6-1 and TRBJ1-4, with D perhaps TRBD1 (6 bases). Germline CDR1 is MNHNS and CDR2 is SASEGT. Trimming left V 1 base short and J 5 bases short, with 23 bases between. This CDR3 contains 19 residues. CDR3 DNA sequence: TGTGCCAGCAGTGAAGTACCGGGGGCGCCTTTTACGTGGAATGAAAAACTGTTTTTT. Protein product: CASSEVPGAPFTWNEKLFF.

This clone was seen only a few times. The rearrangement links TRBV5-6 to TRBJ2-1; D is possibly TRBD1 or TRBD2 (5 bases each). This CDR3 is 11 amino acids long. V gave up 3 bases and J gave up 9 bases, with 7 bases separating them. Germline V gene data show CDR1 as SGHDT and CDR2 as YYEEEE. In DNA, the CDR3 is TGTGCCAGCAGCTGGGGACGTGAGCAGTTCTTC. This codes for CASSWGREQFF.

This clone was picked up a small number of times. The chain joins TRBV10-3 to TRBJ2-7; D is possibly TRBD2 (6 bases). The germline CDR1 and CDR2 sequences are ENHRY and SYGVKD. The V end lost 8 bases, the J end lost 3 bases, and 14 bases lay between the germline ends. The CDR3 covers 13 residues. CDR3 sequence reads: CAIRKEGLYEQYF. CDR3 nucleotide sequence: TGTGCCATCCGGAAGGAGGGACTCTACGAGCAGTACTTC.

V gene TRBV7-9 combines with J gene TRBJ2-1; no firm D call. The CDR3 runs 12 residues. Trimming cost V 1 base and J 10 bases, with 8 bases left between them. Germline CDR1 SEHNR, CDR2 FQNEAQ (reference sequence). The CDR3 sequence is CASSLETKEQFF. The CDR3 DNA is TGTGCCAGCAGCTTAGAGACGAAGGAGCAGTTCTTC.

The chain is built from TRBV7-3 and TRBJ2-1, with TRBD2 matching over 7 bases. V was pared by 2 bases and J by 3 bases, with 4 bases of the junction left unmatched. The CDR3 has 15 amino acids. Germline V gives CDR1 SGHTA, CDR2 FQGTGA. The CDR3 bases are TGTGCCAGCAGCTTATCGGGGGGTTACTACAATGAGCAGTTCTTC. Translation: CASSLSGGYYNEQFF.

The genes are TRBV27 and TRBJ2-3, with TRBD2 matching 10 bases. The CDR3 runs to 18 residues. V trimming: 6 bases; J trimming: 2 bases; junction bases outside the gene matches: 14. Germline CDR1 reads MNHEY; CDR2 reads SMNVEV (reference sequence). This chain's CDR3 is CASSLTAGGGGPTDTQYF. For the CDR3, the DNA is TGTGCCAGCAGCTTAACAGCGGGAGGGGGTGGCCCCACAGATACGCAGTATTTT.

The chain is built from TRBV10-1 and TRBJ2-3; a weak D match, TRBD2 (6 bases). V was trimmed by 2 bases and J by 6 bases, leaving 12 bases between them. Germline CDR1 WNHNN, CDR2 SYGVQD (reference sequence). CDR3 size: 14 residues. CDR3 amino acids: CASSEAGRGDTQYF. CDR3 nucleotide sequence: TGCGCCAGCAGTGAGGCGGGACGGGGTGATACGCAGTATTTT.

This clone has only one observation. The chain carries TRBV11-2 and TRBJ1-4; perhaps TRBD1 as D (5 bases). This CDR3 has 15 residues. Trimming removed 6 bases from V and 4 bases from J, with 15 bases in between. The germline gives CDR1 SGHAT, CDR2 FQNNGV. Written as DNA, the CDR3 is TGTGCCAGCAGGTCTCCGACAGATCATAATGAAAAACTGTTTTTT. The encoded protein is CASRSPTDHNEKLFF.

This clone appeared once. The gene calls are TRBV5-1 and TRBJ1-4; 9 bases align to TRBD1. CDR1 and CDR2 (germline): SGHRS, YFSETQ. Unmatched junction bases numbered 8, after V lost 3 bases and J lost 8 bases. The CDR3 is 15 amino acids. DNA of the CDR3: TGCGCCAGCAGCTCGTGGACAGGGGACGGCGAAAAACTGTTTTTT. This gives the protein CASSSWTGDGEKLFF.

V usage is TRBV27 and J usage is TRBJ1-5; no reliable D call. The CDR3 sequence is 15 residues long. Trimming pared 2 bases from V and 0 bases from J, leaving 8 bases between. Germline CDR1 MNHEY, CDR2 SMNVEV (reference sequence). CDR3: CASSLGRNSNQPQHF. DNA for the CDR3: TGTGCCAGCAGTTTAGGGAGGAATAGCAATCAGCCCCAGCATTTT.

The chain recombines TRBV11-2 with TRBJ2-7; D is perhaps TRBD2 (5 bases). Between the trimmed V and J ends, which lost 7 bases and 5 bases, there was a span of 15 bases. The CDR3 is 13 amino acids. The germline CDR1 and CDR2 sequences are SGHAT and FQNNGV. CDR3 coding DNA: TGTGCCAGCATGAGCGAGGCCGGGGACGAGCAGTACGTC. It codes for CASMSEAGDEQYV.

This clone was recorded a few times. The chain employs TRBV7-9 and TRBJ2-2, with 10 bases aligning to TRBD1. Unmatched junction bases numbered 11, after V lost 5 bases and J lost 2 bases. The CDR3 extends over 18 amino acids. Germline assignment: CDR1 SEHNR and CDR2 FQNEAQ (reference sequence). This CDR3 reads CASSQFSGTGDNTGELFF. CDR3 bases: TGTGCCAGCAGCCAATTTTCCGGGACAGGGGACAACACCGGGGAGCTGTTTTTT.

V gene TRBV2 combines with J gene TRBJ2-7; perhaps TRBD1 as D (5 bases). Germline CDR1 SNHLY, CDR2 FYNNEI. This CDR3 is built from 14 residues. With 8 bases removed from V and 3 bases from J, the gap between germline ends came to 17 bases. Here the CDR3 reads CASGAVAFDYEQYV. In DNA, the CDR3 is TGTGCCAGCGGGGCCGTCGCCTTTGACTACGAGCAGTACGTC.

This clone was detected only once. The rearrangement links TRBV29-1 to TRBJ1-1; the match to TRBD1 covers 8 bases. Looked up from germline, CDR1 is SQVTM and CDR2 is ANQGSEA. Trimming removed 5 bases from V and 4 bases from J; junction bases left unmatched: 6. This CDR3 region has 13 residues. The CDR3 protein is CSVLTGEATEAFF. The CDR3 bases are TGCAGCGTTTTGACAGGGGAGGCCACTGAAGCTTTCTTT.

The chain combines TRBV19 with TRBJ1-1; D is undetermined. The germline V and J ends were trimmed by 6 bases and 7 bases, with 18 bases remaining between them. CDR3 length: 14 residues. Per the germline V gene, CDR1 is LNHDA and CDR2 is SQIVND (reference sequence). As DNA, the CDR3 is TGTGCCAGTAGACCGGCAGCACTCTTCAGTGAAGCTTTCTTT. Translation: CASRPAALFSEAFF.

The genes are TRBV7-9 and TRBJ2-5; D is unclear. The CDR3 sequence is 14 residues long. The germline V gene has CDR1 SEHNR and CDR2 FQNEAQ (reference sequence). Trimming removed 5 bases at V and 5 bases at J, with 15 bases between. CDR3 sequence reads: CASSPFRSGETQYF. The DNA for the CDR3 is TGTGCCAGCAGCCCTTTTCGGTCTGGGGAGACCCAGTACTTC.

The CDR3 DNA reads as TGTGCCAGCAGCTTAGAGGGAGCCCACACTGAAGCTTTCTTT. Its protein is CASSLEGAHTEAFF. The V call is TRBV5-5, the J call TRBJ1-1; D uncertain. The CDR3 length is 14 residues. Trimming stripped 2 bases from V and 3 bases from J, with 11 bases between. Germline V CDR1 and CDR2: SGHKS, YYEKEE (reference sequence).